This T cell receptor (beta chain) appears in the sequencing data of a study of vaccination and CD4 T cells after COVID-19. Turning to the study itself: Of the convalescent patients, who were SARS-CoV-2 positive by nasal swab PCR, about ten had mild and one severe disease. Across the group, participants received two doses of either BNT162b2 or mRNA-1273 vaccine.

An Oncomine TCR Beta short-read assay was used to sequence the DNA from cultured CD4+ T cells. After culture, CD4+ T cells served as the source for genomic DNA extraction. Each CDR3 protein is one row after TCRdb ran MiXCR on the PCR reads. Of roughly 17,000 distinct CDR3 sequences in the sample, roughly half were seen once. Described treatment: roughly nine-day PBMC culture with coronavirus spike peptide pools or control peptides (ViraFEST assay). Per-well cultures of two million PBMCs received about 9.5 IU/ml IL-2 and about 9.1 ug/ml peptide pools. Trimming shortened V by 5 bases and J by 6 bases, and 8 bases separated the two germline ends. The length of the CDR3 is 11 residues. CDR1 is MNHEY and CDR2 is SVGEGT in the germline V gene. This clonotype was found a few times. As yet, its antigen is unknown.

Sequencing was performed on CD4+ T cells from blood, cultured in vitro. The chain carries TRBV6-2 or TRBV6-3 and TRBJ2-7; tentatively, D is TRBD1 (7 bases). The receptor's source is a human donor who had recovered from COVID-19. The CDR3: CASSQGGEQYF. As DNA, the CDR3 is TGTGCCAGCAGTCAGGGGGGCGAGCAGTACTTC.